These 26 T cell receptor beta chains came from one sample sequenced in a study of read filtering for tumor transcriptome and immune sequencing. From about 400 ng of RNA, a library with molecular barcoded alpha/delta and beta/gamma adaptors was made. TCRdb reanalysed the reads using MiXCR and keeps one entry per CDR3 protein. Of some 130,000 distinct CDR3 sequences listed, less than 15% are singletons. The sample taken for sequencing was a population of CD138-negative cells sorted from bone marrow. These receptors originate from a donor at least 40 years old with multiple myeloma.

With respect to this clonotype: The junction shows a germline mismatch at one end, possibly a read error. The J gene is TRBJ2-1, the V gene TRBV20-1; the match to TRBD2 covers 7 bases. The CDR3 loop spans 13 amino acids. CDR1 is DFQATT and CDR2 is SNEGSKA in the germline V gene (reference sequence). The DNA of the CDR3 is TGCAGTGCCTTTGAGACTAGCACGAATGAACAGATCTTC. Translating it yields CSAFETSTNEQIF.

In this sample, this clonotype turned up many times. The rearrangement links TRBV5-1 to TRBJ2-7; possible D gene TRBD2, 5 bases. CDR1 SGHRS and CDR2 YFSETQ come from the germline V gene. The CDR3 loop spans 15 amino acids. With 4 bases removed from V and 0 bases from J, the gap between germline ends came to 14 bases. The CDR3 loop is CASSRDAGVSYEQYF. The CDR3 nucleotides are TGCGCCAGCAGCCGTGATGCGGGCGTCTCCTACGAGCAGTACTTC.

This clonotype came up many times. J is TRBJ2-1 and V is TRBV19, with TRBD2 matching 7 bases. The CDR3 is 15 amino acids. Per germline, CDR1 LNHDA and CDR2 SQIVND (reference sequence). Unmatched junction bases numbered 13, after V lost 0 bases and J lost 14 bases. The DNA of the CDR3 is TGTGCCAGTAGTATAGATAGAAGGCTAGCGGTCTCCAAGTTCTTC. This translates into CASSIDRRLAVSKFF. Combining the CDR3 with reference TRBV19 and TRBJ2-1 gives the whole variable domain DGGITQSPKYLFRKEGQNVTLSCEQNLNHDAMYWYRQDPGQGLRLIYYSQIVNDFQKGDIAEGYSVSREKKESFPLTVTSAQKNPTAFYLCASSIDRRLAVSKFFGPGTRLTVL.

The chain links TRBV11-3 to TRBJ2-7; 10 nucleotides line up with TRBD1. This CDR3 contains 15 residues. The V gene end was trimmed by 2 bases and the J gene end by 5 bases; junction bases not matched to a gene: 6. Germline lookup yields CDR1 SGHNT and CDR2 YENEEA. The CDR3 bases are TGTGCCAGCAGCTTACCGGGACAGGGGTCCCACGAGCAGTACTTC. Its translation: CASSLPGQGSHEQYF.

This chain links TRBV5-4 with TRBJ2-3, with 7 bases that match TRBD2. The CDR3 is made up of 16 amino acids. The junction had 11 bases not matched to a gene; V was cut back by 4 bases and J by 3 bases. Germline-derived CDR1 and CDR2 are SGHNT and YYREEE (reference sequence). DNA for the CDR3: TGTGCCAGCAGCCCAGTCCGAAGCGGGAAAACAGATACGCAGTATTTT. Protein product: CASSPVRSGKTDTQYF.

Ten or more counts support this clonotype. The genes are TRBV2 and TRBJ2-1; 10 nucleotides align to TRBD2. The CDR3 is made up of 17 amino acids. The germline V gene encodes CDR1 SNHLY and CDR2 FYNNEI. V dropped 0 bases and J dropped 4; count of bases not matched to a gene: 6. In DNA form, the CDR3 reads TGTGCCAGCAGTGAAGCGCACGGGACTAGCGTGTACAATGAGCAGTTCTTC. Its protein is CASSEAHGTSVYNEQFF.

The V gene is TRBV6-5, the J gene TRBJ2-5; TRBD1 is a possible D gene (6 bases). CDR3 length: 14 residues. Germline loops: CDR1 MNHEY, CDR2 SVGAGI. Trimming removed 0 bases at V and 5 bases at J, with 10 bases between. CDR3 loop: CASSYSNRVETQYF. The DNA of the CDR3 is TGTGCCAGCAGTTACTCGAACAGGGTTGAGACCCAGTACTTC.

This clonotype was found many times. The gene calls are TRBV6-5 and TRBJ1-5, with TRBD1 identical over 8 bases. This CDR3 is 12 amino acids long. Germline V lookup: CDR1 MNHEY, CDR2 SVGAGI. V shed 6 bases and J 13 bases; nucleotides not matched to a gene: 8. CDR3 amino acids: CASRGGTGDQHF. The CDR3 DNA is TGTGCCAGCAGGGGTGGGACAGGCGATCAGCATTTT.

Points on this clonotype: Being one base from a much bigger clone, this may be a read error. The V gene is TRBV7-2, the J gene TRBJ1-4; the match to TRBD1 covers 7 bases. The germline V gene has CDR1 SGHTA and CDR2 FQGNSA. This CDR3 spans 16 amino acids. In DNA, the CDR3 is TGTGCCGGCAGCTTACGGCGACAGGGAACTAATGAAAAACTGTTTTTT. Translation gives CAGSLRRQGTNEKLFF.

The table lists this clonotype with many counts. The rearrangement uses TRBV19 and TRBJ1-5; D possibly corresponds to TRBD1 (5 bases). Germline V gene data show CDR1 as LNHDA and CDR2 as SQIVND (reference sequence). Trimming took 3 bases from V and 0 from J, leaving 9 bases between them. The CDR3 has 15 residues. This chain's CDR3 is CASSIWGNSNQPQHF. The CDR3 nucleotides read TGTGCCAGTAGTATTTGGGGGAATAGCAATCAGCCCCAGCATTTT.

The CDR3 bases are TGTGTCACTGGGACTAGTGTCTACAATGAGCAGTTCTTC. Protein: CVTGTSVYNEQFF. V and J are TRBV24-1 and TRBJ2-1; 8 positions match TRBD2. The CDR3 has 13 amino acids. Germline V gives CDR1 KGHDR, CDR2 SFDVKD.

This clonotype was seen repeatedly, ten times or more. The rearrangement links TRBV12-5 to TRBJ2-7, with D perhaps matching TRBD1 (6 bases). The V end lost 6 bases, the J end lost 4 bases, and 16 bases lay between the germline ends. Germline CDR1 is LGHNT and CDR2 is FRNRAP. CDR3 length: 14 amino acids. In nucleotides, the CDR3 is TGTGCTAGTGGCCCGGGACACCCCAGGTACGAGCAGTACTTC. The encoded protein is CASGPGHPRYEQYF.

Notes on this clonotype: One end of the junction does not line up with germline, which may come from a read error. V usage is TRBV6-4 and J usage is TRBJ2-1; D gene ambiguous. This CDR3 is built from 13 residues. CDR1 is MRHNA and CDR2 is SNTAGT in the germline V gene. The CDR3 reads CASSELPYDEQFF. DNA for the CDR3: TGTGCCAGCTCTGAGCTCCCCTACGATGAGCAGTTCTTC.

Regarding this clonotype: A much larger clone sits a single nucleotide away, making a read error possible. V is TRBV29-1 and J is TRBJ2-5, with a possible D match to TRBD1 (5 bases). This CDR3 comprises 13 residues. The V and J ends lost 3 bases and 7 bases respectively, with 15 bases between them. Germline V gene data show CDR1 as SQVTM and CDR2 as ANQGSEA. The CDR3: CSVDDQGIGTQYF. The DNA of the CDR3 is TGCAGCGTTGATGATCAGGGTATCGGGACCCAGTACTTC.

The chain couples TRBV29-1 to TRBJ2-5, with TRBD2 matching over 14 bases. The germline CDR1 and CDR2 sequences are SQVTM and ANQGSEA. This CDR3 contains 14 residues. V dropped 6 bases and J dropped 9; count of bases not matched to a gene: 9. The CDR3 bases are TGCAGCGTCGAGGGACTAGCGGGAGTTTGGGCCCAGTACTTC. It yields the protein CSVEGLAGVWAQYF.

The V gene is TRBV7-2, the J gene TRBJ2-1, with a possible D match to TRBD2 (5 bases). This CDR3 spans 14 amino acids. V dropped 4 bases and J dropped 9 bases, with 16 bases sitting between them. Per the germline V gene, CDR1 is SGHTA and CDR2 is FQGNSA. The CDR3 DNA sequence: TGTGCCAGCAGCTCGGGATCGGGTGCAGGTGAGCAGTTCTTC. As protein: CASSSGSGAGEQFF.

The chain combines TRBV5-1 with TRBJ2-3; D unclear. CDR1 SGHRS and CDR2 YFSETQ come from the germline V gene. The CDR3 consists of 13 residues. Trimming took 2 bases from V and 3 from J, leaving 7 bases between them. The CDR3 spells CASSLHGTDTQYF. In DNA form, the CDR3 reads TGCGCCAGCAGCTTACACGGGACAGATACGCAGTATTTT.

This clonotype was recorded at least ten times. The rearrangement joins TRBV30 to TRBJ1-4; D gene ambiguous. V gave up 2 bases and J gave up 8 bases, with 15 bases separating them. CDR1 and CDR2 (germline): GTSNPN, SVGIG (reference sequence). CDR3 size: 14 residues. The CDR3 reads CAWSPTSGGEKLFF. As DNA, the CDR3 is TGTGCCTGGAGTCCAACCAGCGGAGGGGAAAAACTGTTTTTT.

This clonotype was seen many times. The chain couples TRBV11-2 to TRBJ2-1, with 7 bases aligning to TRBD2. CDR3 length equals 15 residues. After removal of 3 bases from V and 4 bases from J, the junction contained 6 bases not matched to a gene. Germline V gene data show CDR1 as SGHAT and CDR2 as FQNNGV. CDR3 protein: CASSFRRERYNEQFF. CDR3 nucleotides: TGTGCCAGCAGCTTTAGGCGGGAGCGATACAATGAGCAGTTCTTC.

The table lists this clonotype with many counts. The CDR3 loop is CASSWGQGPYNEQFF. The DNA for the CDR3 is TGTGCCAGCAGTTGGGGACAGGGCCCCTACAATGAGCAGTTCTTC. V usage is TRBV12-3 or TRBV12-4 and J usage is TRBJ2-1, with 9 bases fitting TRBD1. This CDR3 contains 15 residues. V lost 4 bases, J lost 2 bases, and 3 bases stayed unmatched.

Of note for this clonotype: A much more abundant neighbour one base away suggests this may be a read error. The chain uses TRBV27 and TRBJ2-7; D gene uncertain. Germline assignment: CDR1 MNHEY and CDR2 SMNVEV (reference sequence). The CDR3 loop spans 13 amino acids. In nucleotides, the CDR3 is TGTGCCAGCGGTTTGCGACACAGCTACGAGCAGTACTTC. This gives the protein CASGLRHSYEQYF.

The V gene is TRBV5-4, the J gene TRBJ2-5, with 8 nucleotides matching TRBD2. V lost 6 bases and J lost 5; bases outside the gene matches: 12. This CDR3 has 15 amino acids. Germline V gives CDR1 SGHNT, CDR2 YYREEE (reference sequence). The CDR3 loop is CASTSWSGGGETQYF. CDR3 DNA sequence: TGTGCCAGCACCTCCTGGAGCGGGGGAGGGGAGACCCAGTACTTC.

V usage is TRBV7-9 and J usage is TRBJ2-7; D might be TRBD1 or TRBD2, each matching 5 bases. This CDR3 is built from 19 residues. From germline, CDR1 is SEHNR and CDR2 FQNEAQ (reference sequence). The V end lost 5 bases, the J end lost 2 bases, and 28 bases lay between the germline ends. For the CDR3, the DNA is TGTGCCAGCAGCGGAACCGGGACCCCGATTGGACTGAAGCCCTACGAGCAGTACTTC. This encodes CASSGTGTPIGLKPYEQYF.

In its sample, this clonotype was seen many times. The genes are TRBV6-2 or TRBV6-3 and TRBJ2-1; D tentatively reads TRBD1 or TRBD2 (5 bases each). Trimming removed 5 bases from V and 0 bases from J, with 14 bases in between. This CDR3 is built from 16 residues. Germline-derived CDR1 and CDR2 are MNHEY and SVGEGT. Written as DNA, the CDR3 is TGTGCCAGCAGTGCTCTGGGGGTGAGCTCCTACAATGAGCAGTTCTTC. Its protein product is CASSALGVSSYNEQFF.

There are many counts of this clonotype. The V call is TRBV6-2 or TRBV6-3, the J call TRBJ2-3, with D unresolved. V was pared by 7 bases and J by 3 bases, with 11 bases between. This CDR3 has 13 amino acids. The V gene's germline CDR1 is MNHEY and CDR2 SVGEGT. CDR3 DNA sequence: TGTGCCAGCACTGACCGACTGACAGATACGCAGTATTTT. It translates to CASTDRLTDTQYF.

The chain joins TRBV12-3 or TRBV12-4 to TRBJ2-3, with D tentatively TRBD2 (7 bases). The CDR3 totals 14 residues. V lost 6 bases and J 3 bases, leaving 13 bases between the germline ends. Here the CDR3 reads CASRGGPATDTQYF. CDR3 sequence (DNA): TGTGCCAGCAGGGGGGGGCCCGCGACAGATACGCAGTATTTT.